This entry describes one T cell receptor beta chain. This sample is part of a study of blood T cell repertoires in COVID-19. Study at large: The study drew acute and convalescent COVID-19 samples from the United States, Italy and Spain. Sample material is recorded as cDNA or gDNA derived from T cells, B-cell-depleted T cells, or PBMCs.

This CDR3 spans 14 amino acids. Germline V gene data show CDR1 as SGHTA and CDR2 as FQGTGA. With 2 bases removed from V and 5 bases from J, the gap between germline ends came to 12 bases. Per the original data handling: Amplification of reference gene primers provided the estimated nucleated cell counts. Using immunoSEQ multiplex PCR, the repertoire was profiled, and TCRdb retains in-frame clones only, with some absent. D and trimming come from the DNA, and the V and J calls and clone size come from that table. The profile covers 150,000 to 200,000 clones, with around three quarters appearing a single time and around a sixth taken by the ten largest.

The sequence derives from a man aged 55 to 70 with active or convalescent COVID-19. The chain employs TRBV7-3 and TRBJ2-5, with a tentative D call TRBD2 (5 bases). Sequencing was done on a sample of peripheral blood. The CDR3 sequence is CASSLFARGETQYF. In DNA form, the CDR3 reads TGTGCCAGCAGCTTATTTGCAAGAGGGGAGACCCAGTACTTC.